This T cell receptor beta chain was recorded in a study of blood T cell repertoires in COVID-19. Overall study context: The cDNA or gDNA used as material had been derived from T cells, B-cell-depleted T cells, or PBMCs.

Deletions cut 4 bases from V and 0 bases from J, with 15 bases between. Germline CDR1 SNHLY, CDR2 FYNNEI. The CDR3 spans 17 residues. This table comes from immunoSEQ multiplex PCR, and its TCRdb copy is limited to in-frame clones, with some not included. This sample has over 350,000 clones; 87% occur once, and the top ten carry around 10%. In terms of age and location, participants ranged from about 18 to 95 years and lived in under 30 US areas. Cohorts were assigned according to the clinical history that participants reported. Two negative PCRs, clearance, or symptom resolution were required of recovered Cohort 3 donors.

The clonotype was recovered from a woman aged 45-59 years who had recovered from COVID-19. This rearrangement joins TRBV2 to TRBJ2-2; TRBD2 might be the D (6 bases). The material sequenced was PBMCs or T cells enriched from blood (not recorded which). The CDR3 region is CASSAARGLTNTGELFF. In DNA form, the CDR3 reads TGTGCCAGCAGTGCCGCCCGGGGGTTGACGAACACCGGGGAGCTGTTTTTT.